This entry lists 5 T cell receptor beta chains sequenced from one sample in a study of T cells after yellow fever vaccination. TCRdb re-called the 5' RACE reads through MiXCR, storing one row per CDR3 protein. The sample includes 110,000 or so distinct CDR3 sequences, approximately 7.1% seen only once; the top ten take 2.7%. This specimen was CD4+ T cells sorted from PBMCs, taken about 41 days after the first yellow fever vaccination. Receptor source: a young man who received the YFV17D yellow fever vaccine.

This clonotype came up many times. The junction departs from the called germline gene at one end, perhaps through a read error. This chain connects TRBV5-1 to TRBJ2-7; D possibly corresponds to TRBD1 (5 bases). Germline-derived CDR1 and CDR2 are SGHRS and YFSETQ. The CDR3 sequence is 18 residues long. Here the CDR3 DNA reads TGCGCCAGCAGCATGGGTCTCTGGGGCGAGCTAGTCTCCGACGAGCAGTACTTC. Translated: CASSMGLWGELVSDEQYF. The entire variable domain, with the rest obtained from reference TRBV5-1 and TRBJ2-7, is as follows: KAGVTQTPRYLIKTRGQQVTLSCSPISGHRSVSWYQQTPGQGLQFLFEYFSETQRNKGNFPGRFSGRQFSNSRSEMNVSTLELGDSALYLCASSMGLWGELVSDEQYFGPGTRLTVT.

The chain uses TRBV12-3 or TRBV12-4 and TRBJ2-5, with 8 bases aligning to TRBD2. CDR3 size: 16 residues. V lost 4 bases and J lost 5; bases outside the gene matches: 12. The CDR3 sequence: CASSSPRGGGRETQYF. The CDR3 nucleotides read TGTGCCAGCAGTTCGCCGAGAGGAGGCGGGAGGGAGACCCAGTACTTC.

This clonotype was detected a few times. The genes are TRBV12-3 or TRBV12-4 and TRBJ2-3, with D unresolved. This CDR3 spans 11 amino acids. Trimming took 4 bases from V and 7 from J, leaving 6 bases between them. CDR3 region: CASSYHHTQYF. In DNA, the CDR3 is TGTGCCAGCAGTTACCACCATACGCAGTATTTT.

Ten or more counts support this clonotype. The V gene is TRBV3-1, the J gene TRBJ2-5; D not certain. CDR1 and CDR2 (germline): LGHDT, YNNKEL (reference sequence). Trimming shortened V by 2 bases and J by 1 base, and 8 bases separated the two germline ends. This CDR3 is built from 14 residues. The CDR3 region is CASSQSETQETQYF. The CDR3 DNA reads as TGTGCCAGCAGCCAATCCGAGACCCAAGAGACCCAGTACTTC.

This clonotype was seen at least ten times. The gene calls are TRBV25-1 and TRBJ2-5; 8 positions match TRBD2. Germline V gene lookup returns CDR1 MGHDK and CDR2 SYGVNS. The length of the CDR3 is 16 residues. The V segment lost 0 bases and the J segment 5 bases; nucleotides outside the gene matches: 8. CDR3 in amino acids: CASSEYSGGARETQYF. CDR3 nucleotide sequence: TGTGCCAGCAGTGAATATTCCGGGGGGGCTCGGGAGACCCAGTACTTC.